Below, 11 T cell receptor beta chains from the same sample are listed, as sequenced in a study of cytomegalovirus exposure and HLA in healthy donors. 13 Jbeta primers and 60 Vbeta primers were used for the PCR. Clones were read by immunoSEQ multiplex PCR, and TCRdb kept only the in-frame ones, dropping some. The sample has some 95,000 clones, around 73% seen once. The material sequenced was PBMCs. Source of these receptors: a female donor in good health and CMV-seronegative.

J is TRBJ1-2 and V is TRBV6-5; D is perhaps TRBD1 (6 bases). CDR1 and CDR2 (germline): MNHEY, SVGAGI. Trimming stripped 6 bases from V and 2 bases from J, with 10 bases between. The CDR3 spans 13 residues. The CDR3 sequence is CASRLTGNYGYTF. The DNA for the CDR3 is TGTGCCAGCAGGCTTACAGGGAACTATGGCTACACCTTC.

This clone was seen only a few times. The gene calls are TRBV5-1 and TRBJ1-2; 9 bases match TRBD1. The J segment lost 5 bases and the V segment lost 0 bases, leaving 5 bases of the junction unmatched. The CDR3 covers 15 residues. Germline-derived CDR1 and CDR2 are SGHRS and YFSETQ. The CDR3 region is CASSLATGGSYGYTF. The CDR3 DNA follows: TGCGCCAGCAGCTTGGCAACAGGGGGCAGTTATGGCTACACCTTC.

The rearrangement uses TRBV6-5 and TRBJ2-7, with 7 nucleotides matching TRBD1. V was clipped by 2 bases and J by 0 bases; unmatched bases: 4. This CDR3 has 15 residues. Germline lookup yields CDR1 MNHEY and CDR2 SVGAGI. The CDR3 DNA follows: TGTGCCAGCAGTTACGCCTCAGGGGGCTCCTACGAGCAGTACTTC. Translation: CASSYASGGSYEQYF.

The chain combines TRBV10-3 with TRBJ2-2, with 14 nucleotides matching TRBD2. The CDR3 contains 17 residues. In germline, CDR1 is ENHRY, CDR2 SYGVKD. J lost 3 bases, V lost 10 bases, and 10 bases had no gene match. CDR3 nucleotide sequence: TGTGCCACTTCGACTAGCGGGGGGGCCTCTGACACCGGGGAGCTGTTTTTT. It is translated as CATSTSGGASDTGELFF.

This clone has just a few counts. V gene TRBV7-9 combines with J gene TRBJ2-7, with a weak D call TRBD1 (6 bases). Germline V CDR1 and CDR2: SEHNR, FQNEAQ (reference sequence). The CDR3 is 13 residues long. V lost 5 bases and J 6 bases, leaving 14 bases between the germline ends. CDR3 sequence: CASSDRDNIEQYF. CDR3 DNA: TGTGCCAGCAGCGACCGGGACAATATCGAGCAGTACTTC.

This rearrangement joins TRBV19 to TRBJ1-1, with 7 bases fitting TRBD1. Germline CDR1 and CDR2: LNHDA and SQIVND (reference sequence). The ends lost 4 bases at V and 5 bases at J; junction bases unmatched: 4. The CDR3 is made up of 13 amino acids. In DNA, the CDR3 is TGTGCCAGTAGTACCGACAGGGTGACTGAAGCTTTCTTT. The encoded protein is CASSTDRVTEAFF.

V gene TRBV7-9 combines with J gene TRBJ1-4, with 10 nucleotides matching TRBD1. With V trimmed by 2 bases and J by 4 bases, 13 bases remained unmatched. Looked up from germline, CDR1 is SEHNR and CDR2 is FQNEAQ (reference sequence). There are 19 residues in the CDR3. In nucleotides, the CDR3 is TGTGCCAGCAGCTTATCCGACAGGGGGCTTTTCGGGTTTAATGAAAAACTGTTTTTT. Residues: CASSLSDRGLFGFNEKLFF.

V and J are TRBV25-1 and TRBJ1-6; 7 nucleotides agree with TRBD1. Germline loops: CDR1 MGHDK, CDR2 SYGVNS. Trimming cost V 4 bases and J 10 bases; bases outside gene matches: 10. This CDR3 has 15 amino acids. The CDR3 reads CASSGQGTVGSPLHF. The CDR3 DNA reads as TGTGCCAGCAGTGGACAGGGAACGGTCGGGTCACCCCTCCACTTT.

The V and J genes are TRBV6-1 and TRBJ2-7, with D perhaps matching TRBD1 (6 bases). The CDR3 contains 13 residues. CDR1 is MNHNS and CDR2 is SASEGT in the germline V gene. Trimming cost V 6 bases and J 5 bases, with 14 bases left between them. The DNA for the CDR3 is TGTGCCAGCAGGCCCCCAGGGGCGGACGAGCAGTACTTC. Amino acids: CASRPPGADEQYF.

This clone was found a few times. The chain links TRBV11-3 to TRBJ1-1; 8 bases match TRBD1. The CDR3 totals 11 residues. Germline-derived CDR1 and CDR2 are SGHNT and YENEEA. J lost 10 bases, V lost 6 bases, and 4 bases had no gene match. CDR3 nucleotide sequence: TGTGCCAGCAGACAAACAGGGGGAGCTTTCTTT. Amino acid sequence: CASRQTGGAFF.

This clone was observed a handful of times. The chain couples TRBV7-9 to TRBJ2-3; 7 bases map to TRBD1. The germline CDR1 and CDR2 sequences are SEHNR and FQNEAQ (reference sequence). Unmatched junction bases numbered 7, after V lost 5 bases and J lost 5 bases. The CDR3 contains 14 residues. The chain's CDR3 is CASSPPTGQDTQYF. The CDR3 DNA is TGTGCCAGCAGCCCCCCGACAGGGCAAGATACGCAGTATTTT.